The 18 T cell receptor beta chains below all came from one sample that was sequenced in a study of cytomegalovirus exposure and HLA in healthy donors (dated by TCRdb to 2016 to 2017). Libraries were built with the immunoSEQ multiplex PCR assay. For the multiplex PCR, a mixture combining 60 forward primers for TCR Vbeta segments and 13 reverse primers for TCR Jbeta segments was used. The clones in this table, taken by TCRdb from immuneACCESS, are in-frame only. Not every clone is retained; where verified, under half of the shortfall comes from an unresolved V gene, and the cause of the rest is unknown. In all, the sample holds around 150,000 clones, and around 80% of those were seen once. The top ten constitute approximately 7% of the sample. The sample comprised PBMCs. Receptor source: a middle-aged man in good health and CMV-seropositive.

The sample holds one count of this clone. The gene calls are TRBV19 and TRBJ2-1, with D tentatively TRBD2 (5 bases). V lost 5 bases and J lost 10, with 18 bases in between. This CDR3 has 14 residues. Germline V gene sequence: CDR1 LNHDA, CDR2 SQIVND (reference sequence). In DNA, the CDR3 is TGTGCCAGTAGTCCCTTAAGATATGCGGGCGAGCAGTTCTTC. It encodes CASSPLRYAGEQFF.

This clone was seen a few times. The rearrangement uses TRBV5-3 and TRBJ2-6, with 8 bases that match TRBD2. TRBV5-3 is given ORF status, its function remaining uncertain. Trimming at V came to 3 bases and at J to 3 bases, leaving 5 bases not matched to a gene. This CDR3 has 16 amino acids. In nucleotides, the CDR3 is TGTGCCAGAAGCTCGGGAGGGGTGAATGGGGCCAACGTCCTGACTTTC. As protein: CARSSGGVNGANVLTF.

The chain carries TRBV5-1 and TRBJ1-1, with D uncertain. The V end was cut by 0 bases, the J end by 1 base, with 7 bases between. Per germline, CDR1 SGHRS and CDR2 YFSETQ. The CDR3 has 14 amino acids. Here the CDR3 reads CASSLETSNTEAFF. CDR3 bases: TGCGCCAGCAGCTTGGAAACATCGAACACTGAAGCTTTCTTT.

This chain uses TRBV4-1 with TRBJ2-2, with TRBD2 matching over 7 bases. CDR1 and CDR2 from the germline V gene are MGHRA and YSYEKL. The CDR3 runs to 16 residues. The junction had 11 bases not matched to a gene; V was cut back by 5 bases and J by 5 bases. CDR3 in DNA: TGCGCCAGCAGCGTCCAAGCGGGGACGGCGACCGGGGAGCTGTTTTTT. The encoded protein is CASSVQAGTATGELFF.

The gene calls are TRBV5-1 and TRBJ2-3; D may be TRBD2 (5 bases). The germline gives CDR1 SGHRS, CDR2 YFSETQ. This CDR3 is 14 amino acids long. Trimming took off 5 bases at V and 4 bases at J, with 14 bases between the two ends. CDR3 coding DNA: TGCGCCAGCAGGTCCGGGCTAGCTCCAGATACGCAGTATTTT. Its translation: CASRSGLAPDTQYF.

This clone was seen a few times. The V call is TRBV7-3, the J call TRBJ2-2; TRBD2 aligns across 12 bases. CDR1 and CDR2 (germline): SGHTA, FQGTGA. The CDR3 is 15 amino acids. Unmatched junction bases numbered 8, after V lost 5 bases and J lost 10 bases. CDR3 in DNA: TGTGCCAGCAGCCTCCGACTAGCGGGAGAAGAGGAGCTGTTTTTT. It yields the protein CASSLRLAGEEELFF. Full variable domain (outside the CDR3, taken from reference TRBV7-3 and TRBJ2-2): GAGVSQTPSNKVTEKGKYVELRCDPISGHTALYWYRQSLGQGPEFLIYFQGTGAADDSGLPNDRFFAVRPEGSVSTLKIQRTERGDSAVYLCASSLRLAGEEELFFGEGSRLTVL.

There are a few counts of this clone. The J gene is TRBJ2-5, the V gene TRBV2; D gene uncertain. The CDR3 is 13 amino acids. The germline V gene encodes CDR1 SNHLY and CDR2 FYNNEI. V dropped 2 bases and J dropped 3 bases, with 7 bases sitting between them. This CDR3 is CASSELTEETQYF. CDR3 DNA: TGTGCCAGCAGTGAACTAACCGAAGAGACCCAGTACTTC. The variable domain in full, completed from reference TRBV2 and TRBJ2-5, reads EPEVTQTPSHQVTQMGQEVILRCVPISNHLYFYWYRQILGQKVEFLVSFYNNEISEKSEIFDDQFSVERPDGSNFTLKIRSTKLEDSAMYFCASSELTEETQYFGPGTRLLVL.

This rearrangement joins TRBV5-6 to TRBJ1-3, with D tentatively TRBD1 (6 bases). This CDR3 spans 16 amino acids. Trimming cost V 1 base and J 4 bases, with 15 bases left between them. Germline V gives CDR1 SGHDT, CDR2 YYEEEE. Written as DNA, the CDR3 is TGTGCCAGCAGCTTGCCCCCAGGGGAAGGAGGAAACACCATATATTTT. It yields the protein CASSLPPGEGGNTIYF. The full variable domain, in which reference TRBV5-6 and TRBJ1-3 provide the parts outside the CDR3, is DAGVTQSPTHLIKTRGQQVTLRCSPKSGHDTVSWYQQALGQGPQFIFQYYEEEERQRGNFPDRFSGHQFPNYSSELNVNALLLGDSALYLCASSLPPGEGGNTIYFGEGSWLTVV.

V is TRBV9 and J is TRBJ2-1; D gene ambiguous. The CDR3 runs 17 residues. CDR1 is SGDLS, CDR2 YYNGEE, per germline. Trimming left V 3 bases short and J 5 bases short, with 21 bases between. The CDR3 DNA is TGTGCCAGCAGCGGACGGGTCTTCATTGGCCCCGACAATGAGCAGTTCTTC. Amino acid sequence: CASSGRVFIGPDNEQFF.

The rearrangement joins TRBV27 to TRBJ1-6; 10 bases line up with TRBD1. Germline V gene lookup returns CDR1 MNHEY and CDR2 SMNVEV (reference sequence). This CDR3 is 15 amino acids long. J was trimmed by 10 bases and V by 8 bases; bases with no gene match: 11. For the CDR3, the DNA is TGTGCCAGCGGCAGACAGGGGGCGAGAGAATCACCCCTCCACTTT. Amino acid sequence: CASGRQGARESPLHF.

J is TRBJ1-1 and V is TRBV18, with TRBD1 as a possible D gene (5 bases). Trimming took off 3 bases at V and 1 base at J, with 18 bases between the two ends. Germline CDR1 and CDR2: KGHSH and LQKENI. CDR3 size: 17 residues. The CDR3 protein is CASSPLGLRTSNTEAFF. CDR3 in DNA: TGTGCCAGCTCACCTCTGGGGCTTAGGACATCGAACACTGAAGCTTTCTTT.

This chain uses TRBV28 with TRBJ1-1, with 8 positions matching TRBD1. The CDR3 runs 15 residues. Germline V CDR1 and CDR2: MDHEN, SYDVKM. After removal of 5 bases from V and 1 base from J, the junction contained 6 bases not matched to a gene. The CDR3 here is CASSPRQGWNTEAFF. The DNA of the CDR3 is TGTGCCAGCAGTCCGAGACAGGGGTGGAACACTGAAGCTTTCTTT.

The rearrangement joins TRBV5-5 to TRBJ1-5; D may be TRBD1 (5 bases). V lost 3 bases, J lost 9 bases, and 16 bases lay in between. This CDR3 region has 14 residues. CDR1 and CDR2 from the germline V gene are SGHKS and YYEKEE (reference sequence). The DNA for the CDR3 is TGTGCCAGCAGCTGGGGGGAAGGTGTCCCGCCCCAGCATTTT. Translated, it gives CASSWGEGVPPQHF.

The gene calls are TRBV2 and TRBJ2-7; 9 positions agree with TRBD1. The CDR3 totals 15 residues. The V gene end was trimmed by 6 bases and the J gene end by 2 bases; junction bases not matched to a gene: 8. CDR1 is SNHLY and CDR2 is FYNNEI in the germline V gene. The CDR3 here is CASRGLGTGTYEQYF. Written as DNA, the CDR3 is TGTGCCAGCAGGGGCCTCGGGACAGGGACCTACGAGCAGTACTTC.

This chain joins TRBV6-4 and TRBJ2-1; 11 positions agree with TRBD1. The CDR3 extends over 15 amino acids. Germline CDR1 is MRHNA and CDR2 is SNTAGT. V was clipped by 3 bases and J by 8 bases; unmatched bases: 6. The CDR3: CASSEGQGAGDEQFF. DNA for the CDR3: TGTGCCAGCAGTGAAGGACAGGGGGCTGGCGATGAGCAGTTCTTC.

The V call is TRBV18, the J call TRBJ2-3; 7 bases align to TRBD1. With V trimmed by 3 bases and J by 0 bases, 3 bases remained unmatched. CDR1 is KGHSH and CDR2 is LQKENI in the germline V gene. The CDR3 contains 15 residues. CDR3 in amino acids: CASSPEQGSTDTQYF. CDR3 bases: TGTGCCAGCTCACCGGAACAGGGGAGCACAGATACGCAGTATTTT.

V is TRBV11-2 and J is TRBJ2-5, with 8 bases lining up with TRBD1. There are 15 residues in the CDR3. Germline CDR1 and CDR2: SGHAT and FQNNGV. J gave up 5 bases and V 3 bases, and 8 bases lay outside the gene matches. The CDR3, as DNA: TGTGCCAGCAGCTTGGGGGGATACAGGGGGGAGACCCAGTACTTC. It translates to CASSLGGYRGETQYF.

This chain links TRBV29-1 with TRBJ1-6; the D gene is possibly TRBD1 (6 bases). The CDR3 runs to 15 residues. Trimming removed 1 base from V and 5 bases from J, with 12 bases in between. The germline CDR1 and CDR2 sequences are SQVTM and ANQGSEA. Here the CDR3 DNA reads TGCAGCGTTGAAGGGGCCGGACAGAATAATTCACCCCTCCACTTT. Its protein product is CSVEGAGQNNSPLHF.